A single sample is the source of the 29 T cell receptor beta chains below, sequenced in a study of Ad26.COV2.S vaccination and SARS-CoV-2 variants. Produced via immunoSEQ multiplex PCR; TCRdb's table is partial and in-frame only. The sample yields about 280,000 clones, around 87% seen once. Treatment in this sample: around 19 received Ad26.COV2.S at low or high dose, single or two shots; several received placebo; per-sample allocation not given. Material that was analyzed had been drawn on day 63 after the first vaccine or placebo injection. The material sequenced was peripheral blood, taken in a trial of Ad26.COV2.S vaccine versus placebo. The receptor set was obtained from a person aged 18-65 years who received the Ad26.COV2.S COVID-19 vaccine or a placebo.

V usage is TRBV19 and J usage is TRBJ1-4; tentatively, D is TRBD1 (6 bases). V was clipped by 4 bases and J by 0 bases, with 18 bases between them. The CDR3 runs 18 residues. The germline V gene has CDR1 LNHDA and CDR2 SQIVND (reference sequence). CDR3 loop: CASSKHRDGYATNEKLFF. CDR3 nucleotide sequence: TGTGCCAGTAGTAAACACAGGGACGGGTACGCAACTAATGAAAAACTGTTTTTT.

V is TRBV15 and J is TRBJ1-2; D ambiguous. Germline CDR1 reads LNHNV; CDR2 reads YYDKDF (reference sequence). The CDR3 spans 14 residues. With 0 bases removed from V and 5 bases from J, the gap between germline ends came to 10 bases. CDR3 sequence (DNA): TGTGCCACCAGCAGAGATCAGATACGATATGGCTACACCTTC. Its translation is CATSRDQIRYGYTF.

J is TRBJ2-3 and V is TRBV7-2, with D tentatively TRBD1 (7 bases). This CDR3 is built from 16 residues. With 4 bases removed from V and 0 bases from J, the gap between germline ends came to 14 bases. Per germline, CDR1 SGHTA and CDR2 FQGNSA. CDR3 in amino acids: CASSSQGGPSTDTQYF. CDR3 nucleotide sequence: TGTGCCAGCAGCTCCCAGGGGGGTCCTAGCACAGATACGCAGTATTTT.

The sample holds one count of this clone. The CDR3 DNA follows: TGTGCCAGCAGTTCCCTCTCTAGCTCCACGAGAATATTCTTC. Translation: CASSSLSSSTRIFF. The chain recombines TRBV11-2 with TRBJ2-1; possibly TRBD2 for D (5 bases). Trimming left V 6 bases short and J 16 bases short, with 25 bases between. This CDR3 is built from 14 residues. CDR1 and CDR2 from the germline V gene are SGHAT and FQNNGV.

The chain recombines TRBV3-1 (or the pseudogene TRBV3-2) with TRBJ2-1; D gene unclear. The CDR3 is 12 residues long. Germline V gene data show CDR1 as LGHDT and CDR2 as YNNKEL (reference sequence). The germline V and J ends were trimmed by 1 base and 7 bases, with 5 bases remaining between them. The CDR3 is CASSQVWNEQFF. In nucleotides, the CDR3 is TGTGCCAGCAGCCAAGTTTGGAATGAGCAGTTCTTC.

The chain is built from TRBV4-3 and TRBJ1-4; a weak D match, TRBD1 (5 bases). The V end lost 4 bases, the J end lost 5 bases, and 11 bases lay between the germline ends. The CDR3 is 14 residues long. CDR1 is LGHNA, CDR2 YSLEER, per germline. CDR3 amino acids: CASSPGTLNEKLFF. CDR3 in DNA: TGCGCCAGCAGCCCCGGGACGCTCAATGAAAAACTGTTTTTT.

The chain uses TRBV12-3 or TRBV12-4 and TRBJ2-7, with 7 bases matching TRBD1. The CDR3 runs to 13 residues. With 6 bases clipped from V and 2 bases from J, the junction kept 4 bases outside the gene matches. The DNA of the CDR3 is TGTGCCAGCAGCGGACAGGCAGCCTACGAGCAGTACTTC. Residues: CASSGQAAYEQYF.

For the CDR3, the DNA is TGTGCCAGCAGCCCCCCGGGACACGAAAACATTCAGTACTTC. Protein product: CASSPPGHENIQYF. This chain connects TRBV7-9 to TRBJ2-4; D possibly corresponds to TRBD1 (6 bases). The CDR3 extends over 14 amino acids. Per the germline V gene, CDR1 is SEHNR and CDR2 is FQNEAQ (reference sequence). The germline V and J ends were trimmed by 5 bases and 5 bases, with 13 bases remaining between them. Based on the CDR3 plus reference TRBV7-9 and TRBJ2-4, the full variable domain is DTGVSQNPRHKITKRGQNVTFRCDPISEHNRLYWYRQTLGQGPEFLTYFQNEAQLEKSRLLSDRFSAERPKGSFSTLEIQRTEQGDSAMYLCASSPPGHENIQYFGAGTRLSVL.

The chain uses TRBV29-1 and TRBJ1-2; D gene uncertain. The CDR3 has 13 residues. The germline V and J ends were trimmed by 1 base and 8 bases, with 14 bases remaining between them. Per the germline V gene, CDR1 is SQVTM and CDR2 is ANQGSEA. The DNA of the CDR3 is TGCAGCGTTGAAGCTACGGGGTTGGAAGGCTACACCTTC. This codes for CSVEATGLEGYTF.

Written as DNA, the CDR3 is TGTGCCAGCAGCTCCCTTAATGAAAAACTGTTTTTT. Its protein product is CASSSLNEKLFF. The chain joins TRBV11-3 to TRBJ1-4; D unclear. V was pared by 4 bases and J by 4 bases, with 4 bases between. The CDR3 has 12 residues. Germline CDR1 SGHNT, CDR2 YENEEA.

The rearrangement links TRBV6-6 to TRBJ2-3; 12 bases align to TRBD2. The J segment lost 4 bases and the V segment lost 6 bases, leaving 5 bases of the junction unmatched. Per germline, CDR1 MNHNY and CDR2 SVGAGI (reference sequence). There are 15 residues in the CDR3. CDR3 sequence: CASRERLAGADTQYF. CDR3 in DNA: TGTGCCAGCAGAGAGAGACTAGCGGGGGCAGATACGCAGTATTTT.

The chain uses TRBV11-2 and TRBJ1-3; 11 nucleotides line up with TRBD1. Trimming removed 0 bases from V and 6 bases from J; junction bases left unmatched: 4. This CDR3 is 16 amino acids long. Germline-derived CDR1 and CDR2 are SGHAT and FQNNGV. The CDR3 spells CASSLDGQGAINTIYF. In DNA, the CDR3 is TGTGCCAGCAGCTTAGATGGACAGGGGGCTATAAACACCATATATTTT.

The chain couples TRBV12-5 to TRBJ1-1; D is unresolved. Germline-derived CDR1 and CDR2 are LGHNT and FRNRAP. CDR3 length equals 13 residues. V was pared by 7 bases and J by 4 bases, with 13 bases between. The CDR3, as DNA: TGTGCTAGTGTCCAAGGGTCGAGCACTGAAGCTTTCTTT. It codes for CASVQGSSTEAFF.

This clone showed up just once. The rearrangement joins TRBV5-1 to TRBJ1-1; D call uncertain. Germline assignment: CDR1 SGHRS and CDR2 YFSETQ. The CDR3 is made up of 14 amino acids. The V end lost 3 bases, the J end lost 0 bases, and 9 bases lay between the germline ends. CDR3 bases: TGCGCCAGCAGCTCCTCGGGTTTGAACACTGAAGCTTTCTTT. Translating gives CASSSSGLNTEAFF.

V is TRBV7-9 and J is TRBJ1-3, with TRBD1 matching over 7 bases. Germline V lookup: CDR1 SEHNR, CDR2 FQNEAQ (reference sequence). V lost 5 bases and J lost 0; bases outside the gene matches: 4. The CDR3 is made up of 15 amino acids. The CDR3 coding sequence is TGTGCCAGCAGCGGGGCAGGGGGCTCTGGAAACACCATATATTTT. Residues: CASSGAGGSGNTIYF.

V and J are TRBV5-1 and TRBJ2-7; possibly TRBD1 for D (5 bases). V gave up 0 bases and J gave up 5 bases, with 12 bases separating them. CDR1 is SGHRS, CDR2 YFSETQ, per germline. This CDR3 contains 14 residues. The CDR3 DNA reads as TGCGCCAGCAGCTTGGGCCAGGGCTTCGACGAGCAGTACTTC. It translates to CASSLGQGFDEQYF. The variable domain in full, completed from reference TRBV5-1 and TRBJ2-7, reads KAGVTQTPRYLIKTRGQQVTLSCSPISGHRSVSWYQQTPGQGLQFLFEYFSETQRNKGNFPGRFSGRQFSNSRSEMNVSTLELGDSALYLCASSLGQGFDEQYFGPGTRLTVT.

The chain recombines TRBV5-1 with TRBJ1-1; D gene ambiguous. This CDR3 region has 15 residues. CDR1 is SGHRS and CDR2 is YFSETQ in the germline V gene. V lost 0 bases, J lost 7 bases, and 16 bases lay in between. The CDR3 region has the DNA TGCGCCAGCAGCTTGGTTTCGGGCGGGGAGTTTGAAGCTTTCTTT. Its protein product is CASSLVSGGEFEAFF.

This clone showed up just once. This chain links TRBV27 with TRBJ1-1, with D possibly TRBD1 on 5 matching bases. V lost 3 bases and J lost 0, with 8 bases in between. This CDR3 is built from 14 residues. The germline gives CDR1 MNHEY, CDR2 SMNVEV (reference sequence). In DNA form, the CDR3 reads TGTGCCAGCAGTTTTCTGGGGCTGAACACTGAAGCTTTCTTT. Encoded protein: CASSFLGLNTEAFF.

The chain recombines TRBV7-9 with TRBJ1-2; D is uncertain. Trimming took 5 bases from V and 4 from J, leaving 14 bases between them. The CDR3 extends over 14 amino acids. Germline CDR1 SEHNR, CDR2 FQNEAQ (reference sequence). The CDR3 DNA is TGTGCCAGCAGCATGGGCTCAGGTATCTATGGCTACACCTTC. As protein: CASSMGSGIYGYTF.

Remarks on this clone: The junction departs from the called germline gene at one end, perhaps through a read error. The rearrangement uses TRBV5-1 and TRBJ1-2, with 9 positions matching TRBD1. The germline CDR1 and CDR2 sequences are SGHRS and YFSETQ. The CDR3 runs to 12 residues. CDR3 nucleotide sequence: TGCGCCAGCAGCTTTCTAGGACAGGGGAGCGCCTTC. Encoded protein: CASSFLGQGSAF. The full variable domain, with the rest looked up from reference TRBV5-1 and TRBJ1-2, is KAGVTQTPRYLIKTRGQQVTLSCSPISGHRSVSWYQQTPGQGLQFLFEYFSETQRNKGNFPGRFSGRQFSNSRSEMNVSTLELGDSALYLCASSFLGQGSAFGSGTRLTVV.

The chain recombines TRBV12-3 or TRBV12-4 with TRBJ1-3; D remains unclear. V shed 4 bases and J shed 3 bases, with 4 bases lying between them. CDR3 size: 12 residues. Here the CDR3 reads CASSSNGNTIYF. The CDR3 coding sequence is TGTGCCAGCAGTTCAAATGGAAACACCATATATTTT.

The chain carries TRBV5-6 and TRBJ1-1; D unclear. This CDR3 is built from 15 residues. Germline V gene data show CDR1 as SGHDT and CDR2 as YYEEEE. The V and J ends lost 4 bases and 5 bases respectively, with 18 bases between them. The CDR3 bases are TGTGCCAGCAGCCCCCGGTTAGTCGCCGAGACTGAAGCTTTCTTT. Translation: CASSPRLVAETEAFF.

The J gene is TRBJ2-7, the V gene TRBV6-5; D is undetermined. The CDR3 sequence is 13 residues long. The V and J ends lost 0 bases and 5 bases respectively, with 8 bases between them. Germline V lookup: CDR1 MNHEY, CDR2 SVGAGI. This CDR3 is CASSYSSNNEQYF. CDR3 nucleotide sequence: TGTGCCAGCAGTTACTCGTCCAATAACGAGCAGTACTTC.

This chain's CDR3 is CASSLAENTGELFF. CDR3 in DNA: TGTGCCAGCAGCTTGGCCGAGAACACCGGGGAGCTGTTTTTT. This sequence joins TRBV5-4 and TRBJ2-2, with D uncertain. V was pared by 0 bases and J by 1 base, with 4 bases between. The germline CDR1 and CDR2 sequences are SGHNT and YYREEE (reference sequence). The CDR3 contains 14 residues.

V is TRBV7-9 and J is TRBJ1-1; no clear D gene. Per the germline V gene, CDR1 is SEHNR and CDR2 is FQNEAQ (reference sequence). This CDR3 is built from 12 residues. V lost 5 bases and J 5 bases, leaving 9 bases between the germline ends. CDR3 sequence (DNA): TGTGCCAGCAGCCCCTCGACGACTGAAGCTTTCTTT. Translating gives CASSPSTTEAFF.

The rearrangement links TRBV27 to TRBJ2-1; a weak D match, TRBD2 (6 bases). The CDR3 length is 16 residues. Germline-derived CDR1 and CDR2 are MNHEY and SMNVEV (reference sequence). The V and J ends lost 5 bases and 0 bases respectively, with 14 bases between them. The CDR3 loop is CASSRSGPSSYNEQFF. CDR3 DNA sequence: TGTGCCAGCAGTCGAAGCGGGCCGAGCTCCTACAATGAGCAGTTCTTC.

The chain combines TRBV30 with TRBJ2-2, with no clear D. The V end was cut by 3 bases, the J end by 1 base, with 3 bases between. CDR3 length: 12 residues. Germline V lookup: CDR1 GTSNPN, CDR2 SVGIG (reference sequence). Here the CDR3 reads CAWRMNTGELFF. The CDR3 DNA reads TGTGCCTGGAGGATGAACACCGGGGAGCTGTTTTTT.

The chain uses TRBV4-2 and TRBJ1-1, with D uncertain. Deletions cut 0 bases from V and 10 bases from J, with 12 bases between. The CDR3 sequence is 13 residues long. Germline CDR1 reads LGHNA; CDR2 reads YNFKEQ. The CDR3 loop is CASSQDLNAGAFF. CDR3 nucleotide sequence: TGTGCCAGCAGCCAAGATTTGAATGCCGGAGCTTTCTTT.

This chain links TRBV13 with TRBJ2-7; possible D gene TRBD1, 6 bases. V lost 0 bases to trimming and J lost 6 bases, with 21 bases between them. Germline V CDR1 and CDR2: PRHDT, FYEKMQ (reference sequence). The CDR3 is made up of 17 amino acids. The CDR3: CASSLGPAGESLGEQYF. CDR3 nucleotide sequence: TGTGCCAGCAGCTTAGGCCCCGCAGGGGAATCCCTAGGCGAGCAGTACTTC.